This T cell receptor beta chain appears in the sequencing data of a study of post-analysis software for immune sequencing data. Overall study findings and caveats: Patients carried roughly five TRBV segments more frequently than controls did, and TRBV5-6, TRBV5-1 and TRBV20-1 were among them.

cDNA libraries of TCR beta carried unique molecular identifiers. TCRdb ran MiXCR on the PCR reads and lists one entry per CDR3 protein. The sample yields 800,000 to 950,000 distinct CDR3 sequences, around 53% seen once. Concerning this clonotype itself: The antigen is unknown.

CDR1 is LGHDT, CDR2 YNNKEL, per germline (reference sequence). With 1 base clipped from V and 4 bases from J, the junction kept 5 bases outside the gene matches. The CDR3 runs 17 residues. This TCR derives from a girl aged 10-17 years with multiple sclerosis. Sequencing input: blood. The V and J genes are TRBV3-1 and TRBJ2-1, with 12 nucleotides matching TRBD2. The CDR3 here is CASSQVLAGGIYNEQFF. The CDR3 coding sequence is TGTGCCAGCAGCCAAGTACTAGCGGGGGGCATATACAATGAGCAGTTCTTC.